Detailed here is one T cell receptor beta chain. The CDR3 consists of 14 residues. V shed 0 bases and J shed 1 base, with 4 bases lying between them. Germline V gene sequence: CDR1 SGHNT, CDR2 YYREEE (reference sequence). The data were produced by immunoSEQ multiplex PCR, yet TCRdb's version contains in-frame clones alone and is incomplete. The sample records 100,000 or so clones, over 85% being singletons. The data are from a study of T cell changes during pregnancy in multiple sclerosis. V gene TRBV5-4 combines with J gene TRBJ2-2; D is uncertain. The sequence came from a female donor with multiple sclerosis, enrolled in a pregnancy study. The specimen was peripheral blood, collected in the second trimester of pregnancy. The CDR3 loop is CASSLAGNTGELFF. CDR3 DNA sequence: TGTGCCAGCAGCTTGGCGGGGAACACCGGGGAGCTGTTTTTT.